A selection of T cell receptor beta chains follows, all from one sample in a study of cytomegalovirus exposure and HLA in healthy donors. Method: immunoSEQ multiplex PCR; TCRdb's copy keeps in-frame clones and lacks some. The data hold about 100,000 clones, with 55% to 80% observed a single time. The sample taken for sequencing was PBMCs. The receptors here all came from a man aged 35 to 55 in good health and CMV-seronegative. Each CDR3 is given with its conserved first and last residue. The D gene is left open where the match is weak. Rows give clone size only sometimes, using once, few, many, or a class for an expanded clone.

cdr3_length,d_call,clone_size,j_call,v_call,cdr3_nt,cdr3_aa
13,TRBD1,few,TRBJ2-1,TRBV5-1,TGCGCCAGCGGGAAGGGACAGTACAATGAGCAGTTCTTC,CASGKGQYNEQFF
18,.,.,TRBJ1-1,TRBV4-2,TGTGCCAGCAGCCAAGACGGGGGACTGGGGTGGGAGGCCACTGAAGCTTTCTTT,CASSQDGGLGWEATEAFF
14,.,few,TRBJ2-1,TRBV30,TGTGCCTGGAGTGTAGGACTTTCGGTCAATGAGCAGTTCTTC,CAWSVGLSVNEQFF
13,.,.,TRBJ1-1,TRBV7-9,TGTGCCAGCAGCTTTTCTGAGATCACGGAAGCTTTCTTT,CASSFSEITEAFF
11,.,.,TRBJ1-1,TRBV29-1,TGCAGCGTTGCGCAGGGCCCTGAAGCTTTCTTT,CSVAQGPEAFF
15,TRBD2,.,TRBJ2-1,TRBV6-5,TGTGCCAGCACCGTCAGCGGGAGCTCCTACAATGAGCAGTTCTTC,CASTVSGSSYNEQFF
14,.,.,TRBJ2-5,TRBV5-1,TGCGCCAGCAGCTGGGGGCCTTCCGAGGAGACCCAGTACTTC,CASSWGPSEETQYF
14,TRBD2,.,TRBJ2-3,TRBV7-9,TGTGCCAGCAGCCCCCGAGGTAGCGGGGGGCTGGGGTATTTT,CASSPRGSGGLGYF
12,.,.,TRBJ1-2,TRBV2,TGTGCCAGCAGAGATGACAGCTATGGCTACACCTTC,CASRDDSYGYTF
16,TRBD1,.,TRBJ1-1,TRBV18,TGTGCCAGCTCACCATGGGGACAGGGGTTCGTTATTGAAGCTTTCTTT,CASSPWGQGFVIEAFF